These 5 T cell receptor beta chains originate from one sample sequenced in a study of vaccination effects on CD4 cells after COVID-19. Viral peptide pool expansion of antigen-specific CD4+ T cells preceded sequencing in the ViraFEST assay. Scientists isolated CD4+ T cells after an approximately 9-day culture period ended. Each vaccine recipient was nucleocapsid antibody negative and had no prior SARS-CoV-2 infection. These receptors lack a known antigen. This table comes from immunoSEQ multiplex PCR, and its TCRdb copy is limited to in-frame clones, with some not included. Of more than 20,000 clones listed, around 70% were seen once; the top ten hold roughly 3.5%. The specimen was CD4+ T cells from PBMCs cultured with SARS-CoV-2 spike peptides, collected before COVID-19 vaccination. The receptors shown here come from a human donor who received a COVID-19 vaccine.

CDR3 loop: CASSQSGGNYGYTF. CDR3 DNA sequence: TGTGCCAGCAGCCAGTCAGGGGGAAACTATGGCTACACCTTC. The chain employs TRBV6-2 or TRBV6-3 and TRBJ1-2, with 7 positions matching TRBD1. V dropped 6 bases and J dropped 2; count of bases not matched to a gene: 6. This CDR3 comprises 14 residues. CDR1 is MNHEY, CDR2 SVGEGT, per germline.

This clone has only a few counts. An end of the junction does not agree with germline; a read error may underlie this. This sequence joins TRBV2 and TRBJ1-3; D uncertain. This CDR3 is 11 amino acids long. Germline assignment: CDR1 SNHLY and CDR2 FYNNEI. Here the CDR3 DNA reads TGTGCCAGCAGTGAGAGACTCTCTAGCGATTTT. Amino acids: CASSERLSSDF.

V usage is TRBV12-5 and J usage is TRBJ2-7; D might be TRBD1 (5 bases). Trimming removed 4 bases at V and 4 bases at J, with 8 bases between. CDR1 is LGHNT and CDR2 is FRNRAP in the germline V gene. The CDR3 spans 12 residues. The CDR3 spells CASGSQEYEQYF. As DNA, the CDR3 is TGTGCTAGTGGTTCACAGGAGTACGAGCAGTACTTC. Full variable domain (remainder filled in from reference TRBV12-5 and TRBJ2-7): DARVTQTPRHKVTEMGQEVTMRCQPILGHNTVFWYRQTMMQGLELLAYFRNRAPLDDSGMPKDRFSAEMPDATLATLKIQPSEPRDSAVYFCASGSQEYEQYFGPGTRLTVT.

The chain joins TRBV6-2 or TRBV6-3 to TRBJ1-5, with a possible D match to TRBD1 (6 bases). This CDR3 region has 17 residues. Germline V CDR1 and CDR2: MNHEY, SVGEGT. Trimming took 5 bases from V and 4 from J, leaving 21 bases between them. CDR3 region: CASSPIPGARENQPQHF. CDR3 DNA sequence: TGTGCCAGCAGTCCCATACCGGGGGCGCGGGAGAATCAGCCCCAGCATTTT.

This clone has a handful of counts. The gene calls are TRBV30 and TRBJ2-5, with no clear D. CDR3 length equals 13 residues. The V and J ends lost 0 bases and 1 base respectively, with 6 bases between them. Per the germline V gene, CDR1 is GTSNPN and CDR2 is SVGIG (reference sequence). The CDR3 loop is CAWSVRIQETQYF. The CDR3 nucleotides are TGTGCCTGGAGTGTAAGGATCCAAGAGACCCAGTACTTC.